This TCR beta chain was obtained from a study of technical replicates of blood from a few donors. Profiling relied on immunoSEQ multiplex PCR, and the TCRdb table lists in-frame clones only, not all of them. Among roughly 60,000 clones listed, 75% to 90% were seen once. V shed 3 bases, J shed 6 bases, and the junction held 4 bases outside the gene matches. From germline, CDR1 is SGHVS and CDR2 FNYEAQ. This CDR3 spans 13 amino acids. The TCR was taken from a human donor in good health. Some clones in this sample may be carry-over from other donors' samples. The V gene is TRBV7-6, the J gene TRBJ1-2, with TRBD1 matching over 7 bases. Sequencing input: PBMCs. The CDR3 DNA sequence: TGTGCCAGCAGCTTCCCTACAGGGGATGGCTACACCTTC. This encodes CASSFPTGDGYTF.